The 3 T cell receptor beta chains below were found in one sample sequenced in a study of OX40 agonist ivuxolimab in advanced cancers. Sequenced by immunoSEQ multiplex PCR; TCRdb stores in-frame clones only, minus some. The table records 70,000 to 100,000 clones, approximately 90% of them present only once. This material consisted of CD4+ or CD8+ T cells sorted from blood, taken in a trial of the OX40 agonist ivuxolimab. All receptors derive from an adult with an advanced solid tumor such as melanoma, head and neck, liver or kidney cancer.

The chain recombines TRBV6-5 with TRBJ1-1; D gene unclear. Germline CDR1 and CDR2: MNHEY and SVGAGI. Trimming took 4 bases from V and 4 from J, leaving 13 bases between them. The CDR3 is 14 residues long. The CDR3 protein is CASSLRVHPTEAFF. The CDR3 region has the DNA TGTGCCAGCAGTTTACGGGTACATCCCACTGAAGCTTTCTTT.

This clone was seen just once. The CDR3 region has the DNA TGTGCCAGCAGGCCGGGACAACGGAACACCATATATTTT. This codes for CASRPGQRNTIYF. The gene calls are TRBV2 and TRBJ1-3, with a tentative D call TRBD1 (6 bases). Trimming removed 6 bases from V and 7 bases from J, with 13 bases in between. The CDR3 runs 13 residues. Germline V gene lookup returns CDR1 SNHLY and CDR2 FYNNEI.

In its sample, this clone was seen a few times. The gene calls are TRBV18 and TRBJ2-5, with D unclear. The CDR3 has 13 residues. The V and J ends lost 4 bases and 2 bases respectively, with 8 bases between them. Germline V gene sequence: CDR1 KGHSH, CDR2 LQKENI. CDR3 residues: CASSQTEQETQYF. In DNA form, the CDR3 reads TGTGCCAGCTCACAAACGGAGCAAGAGACCCAGTACTTC.